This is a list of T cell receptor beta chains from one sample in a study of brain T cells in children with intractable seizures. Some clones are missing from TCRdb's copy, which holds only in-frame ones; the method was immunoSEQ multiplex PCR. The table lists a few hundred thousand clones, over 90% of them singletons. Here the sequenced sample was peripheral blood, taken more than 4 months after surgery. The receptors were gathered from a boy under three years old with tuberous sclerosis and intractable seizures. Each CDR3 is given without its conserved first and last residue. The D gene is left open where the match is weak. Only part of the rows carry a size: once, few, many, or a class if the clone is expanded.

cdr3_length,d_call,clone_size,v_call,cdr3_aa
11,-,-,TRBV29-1,SVVPGSNYGYT
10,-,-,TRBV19,ASSTRGGGYT
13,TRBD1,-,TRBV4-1,ASSPGTGAPYEQY
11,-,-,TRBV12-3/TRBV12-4,ASTILTGNTIY
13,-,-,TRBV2,ASSDGGRPNSPLH
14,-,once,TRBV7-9,ASSLVTGPLNTEAF
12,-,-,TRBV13,ASSLSGGTDTQY
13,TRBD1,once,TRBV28,ASSSGDSQGYEQY
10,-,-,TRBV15,ATSRATGEAF
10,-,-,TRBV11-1,ASSPRTDGYT
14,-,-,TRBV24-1,ATSDLSGSHTDEQY
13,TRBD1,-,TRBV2,ASSAGDRGGDTQY
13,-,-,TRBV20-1,SASAGTGVPYEQY
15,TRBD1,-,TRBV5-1,ASSSLTDRDFQETQY
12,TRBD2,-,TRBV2,ASDVVGGDNEQF
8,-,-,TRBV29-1,SAGQSEAF
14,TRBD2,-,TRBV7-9,ASSPRFGGSTNEQF
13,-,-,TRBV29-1,SVERLGQLADTQY
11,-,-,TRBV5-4,ASSWSADNEQF
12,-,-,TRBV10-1,ASSESPGDNEQF
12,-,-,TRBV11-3,ASSLRRNNTEAF
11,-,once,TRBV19,ASSMVRAETQY
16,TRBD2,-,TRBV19,ASSIRGLAGRLTGELF
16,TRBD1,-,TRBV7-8,ASSSDFPYRGRAYEQY
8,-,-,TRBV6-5,ASGGYEQY
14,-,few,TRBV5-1,ASSLALARTNEKLF
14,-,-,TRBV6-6,ASSYSRTGGNQPQH
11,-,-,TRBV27,ASSLGAGQPQH
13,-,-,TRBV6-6,ASSYKGSLNSPLH
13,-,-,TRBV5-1,ASSYGRPSGNTIY
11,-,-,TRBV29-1,SVEGSLGNEQF
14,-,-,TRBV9,ASSVPQVVGTDTQY
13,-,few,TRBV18,ASSRGTAGTYEQY
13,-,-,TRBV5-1,ASSFGRPYNSPLH
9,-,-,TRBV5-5,ASSLVYGYT
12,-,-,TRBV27,ASSLTRVREKLF
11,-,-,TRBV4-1,ASSQGGNTEAF
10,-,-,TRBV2,ATNRATDTQY
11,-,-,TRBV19,ASSISLSQPQH
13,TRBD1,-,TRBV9,ASSPNPDRLYGYT
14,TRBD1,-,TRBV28,ASSLPGQGRNYGYT
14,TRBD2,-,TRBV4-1,ASSQEGLAGDNEQF
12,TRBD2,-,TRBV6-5,ASGQVAGVATQY
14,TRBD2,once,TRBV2,ASSSILAGGSNEQF
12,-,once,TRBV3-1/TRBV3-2,ASSQVPAPYGYT